This TCR beta chain was sequenced in a study of beta chain features in type 1 diabetes. Study results and limitations: All four CD4+ subsets from Type 1 diabetes patients carried moderately but significantly shorter TCRB CDR3s.

CDR3 length equals 15 residues. One heparinised blood draw averaging about 116 mL was given by each donor. Every bit of the isolated RNA underwent reverse transcription, so sequencing read expressed TCRB transcripts. Assay used: immunoSEQ multiplex PCR; TCRdb lists only in-frame clones, some missing. Of 40,000 to 55,000 clones listed, 35% to 55% are singletons. Comments on this clone: Its antigen remains unknown.

The genes are TRBV21-1 and TRBJ2-7; the table's D call, TRBD2, was not checked against the DNA. TRBV21-1 is labeled a pseudogene. The TCR sequence derives from a man between 25 and 39 years old with type 1 diabetes. The sequenced sample consisted of stem cell memory CD4+ T cells from blood. Here the CDR3 reads CASSKARLIDYEQYF. CDR3 DNA sequence: TGTGCCAGCAGCAAAGCGCGCCTTATCGACTACGAGCAGTACTTC.